This paragraph covers one T cell receptor beta chain sequence. As yet, its antigen is unknown. The entry originates in a study of cytomegalovirus exposure and HLA in healthy donors. In the study overall: Previous work identified 95 million to 140 million unique TCR beta sequences from around 180 million T cells. Study conclusions and caveats: Presence/absence results assume similar sequencing depth per donor, which may not hold. A few V segments could not be told apart, such as TRBV6-2 and TRBV6-3, and were left out.

Germline V CDR1 and CDR2: SGHRS, YFSETQ. This CDR3 has 13 amino acids. With V trimmed by 4 bases and J by 3 bases, 3 bases remained unmatched. PCR was performed using 60 Vbeta and 13 Jbeta primers. As originally analysed: The count from a later analysis was 60 million to 85 million unique TCR beta chains, around 10 million of them shared. The protocol was immunoSEQ multiplex PCR, while the TCRdb copy is restricted to in-frame clones and leaves out a portion. V and J calls and clone size are as listed in that table; D and trimming were resolved from the DNA. The sample records hundreds of thousands of clones, less than 80% being singletons.

The genes are TRBV5-1 and TRBJ1-1, with TRBD1 matching over 7 bases. The sequence came from a girl aged 2 to 9 in good health and CMV-seronegative. Sequencing was carried out using PBMCs. The CDR3 reads CASSQGGHTEAFF. In DNA, the CDR3 is TGCGCCAGCAGCCAAGGGGGCCACACTGAAGCTTTCTTT.